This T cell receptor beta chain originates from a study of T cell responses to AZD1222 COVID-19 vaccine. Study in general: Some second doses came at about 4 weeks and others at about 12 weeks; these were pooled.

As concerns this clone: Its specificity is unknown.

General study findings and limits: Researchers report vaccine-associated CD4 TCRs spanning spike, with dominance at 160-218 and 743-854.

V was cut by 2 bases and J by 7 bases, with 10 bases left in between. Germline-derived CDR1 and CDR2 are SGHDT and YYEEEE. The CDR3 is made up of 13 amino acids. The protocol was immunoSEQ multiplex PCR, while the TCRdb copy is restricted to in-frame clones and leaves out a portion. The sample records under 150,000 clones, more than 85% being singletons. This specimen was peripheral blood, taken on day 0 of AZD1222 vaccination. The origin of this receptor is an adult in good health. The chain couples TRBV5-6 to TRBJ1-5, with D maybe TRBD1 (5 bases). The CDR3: CASSFGGEQPQHF. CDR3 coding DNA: TGTGCCAGCAGCTTCGGAGGGGAGCAGCCCCAGCATTTT.